This section outlines one T cell receptor beta chain sequence together with its context. The CDR3 contains 14 residues. Per the germline V gene, CDR1 is SGHVS and CDR2 is FQNEAQ. Trimming removed 5 bases at V and 4 bases at J, with 12 bases between. Sequencing used immunoSEQ multiplex PCR; TCRdb keeps in-frame clones, though not all of them. The table shows under 95,000 clones, with around nine tenths occurring only once. The record originates from a study of T cell changes during pregnancy in multiple sclerosis. V and J are TRBV7-8 and TRBJ1-3; D uncertain. The sequence was obtained from a female donor with multiple sclerosis, enrolled in a pregnancy study. The sequenced sample was CD4+ T cells from peripheral blood mononuclear cells, obtained before pregnancy. The CDR3 region has the DNA TGTGCCAGCAGCCCGAAGGCAGGAGGAAACACCATATATTTT. Protein: CASSPKAGGNTIYF.